The TCR beta chain under discussion was sequenced for a study of blood T cell repertoires in COVID-19. At the level of the study: Spain, Italy and the United States supplied samples that represented acute and convalescent COVID-19. In each case, the material was cDNA or gDNA derived from T cells, B-cell-depleted T cells, or PBMCs.

Original analysis: Quantification of nucleated cells was approximated via reference gene primer amplification. TCRdb keeps only in-frame clones here, not all; method: immunoSEQ multiplex PCR. For V, J and clone size, that table is used; D and trimming come from the DNA. The data show 330,000 or so clones, approximately 89% seen once. Seattle's enrolled individuals joined amid active infection and were then monitored longitudinally. Germline assignment: CDR1 MDHEN and CDR2 SYDVKM. Deletions cut 3 bases from V and 2 bases from J, with 7 bases between. CDR3 size: 13 residues. J is TRBJ1-2 and V is TRBV28; no reliable D call. This TCR was recovered from a woman aged 60-70 years with COVID-19, enrolled during active disease. The sequencing input was peripheral blood. This CDR3 is CASSFAENYGYTF. The CDR3 DNA reads as TGTGCCAGCAGTTTTGCAGAAAACTATGGCTACACCTTC.